This T cell receptor (beta chain) comes out of a study of blood T cell repertoires in COVID-19. Study-wide background: Samples came from the United States, Italy and Spain, spanning acute and convalescent COVID-19. The analysed material was cDNA or gDNA that came from T cells, B-cell-depleted T cells, or PBMCs.

Original data processing: For nucleated cells, counts were estimated from reference gene primer amplification. Using immunoSEQ multiplex PCR, the repertoire was profiled, and TCRdb retains in-frame clones only, with some absent. The V and J calls and clone size were taken over from that table, and D and trimming were inferred from the DNA. The sample consists of some 130,000 clones, about nine tenths of them appearing once. The CDR3 spans 16 residues. The germline V gene encodes CDR1 MNHEY and CDR2 SMNVEV (reference sequence). V was cut by 0 bases and J by 0 bases, with 9 bases left in between. This TCR came from a man aged 50 to 59 with acute or convalescent COVID-19. Sequences were obtained from peripheral blood. This chain joins TRBV27 and TRBJ2-1; D might be TRBD2 (6 bases). DNA of the CDR3: TGTGCCAGCAGTTTATCTCGCGGGATCTCCTACAATGAGCAGTTCTTC. It is translated as CASSLSRGISYNEQFF.